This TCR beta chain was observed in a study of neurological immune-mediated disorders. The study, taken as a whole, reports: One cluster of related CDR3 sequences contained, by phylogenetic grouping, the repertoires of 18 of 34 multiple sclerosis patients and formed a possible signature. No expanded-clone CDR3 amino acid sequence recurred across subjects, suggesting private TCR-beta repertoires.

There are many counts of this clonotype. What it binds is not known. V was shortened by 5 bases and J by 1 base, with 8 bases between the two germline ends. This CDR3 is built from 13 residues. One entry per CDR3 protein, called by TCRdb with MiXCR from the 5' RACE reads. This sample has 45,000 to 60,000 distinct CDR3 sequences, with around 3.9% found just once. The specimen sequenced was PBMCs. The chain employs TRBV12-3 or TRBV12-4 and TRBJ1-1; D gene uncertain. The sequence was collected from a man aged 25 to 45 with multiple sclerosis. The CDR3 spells CASSQDSNTEAFF. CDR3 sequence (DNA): TGTGCCAGCAGTCAAGATTCGAACACTGAAGCTTTCTTT.